Below, one T cell receptor (beta chain) is given with its context. The antigen is undetermined. This sample stems from a study of blood T cells in healthy people across ages. Study-wide findings and caveats: A roughly linear age-dependent decrease characterized TCR beta diversity per million T cells.

With a J-beta primer mix and a sample-barcoded 5' primer, a second PCR ran roughly 6 to 11 cycles. From the 5' RACE reads, TCRdb called clonotypes with MiXCR, one entry per CDR3 protein. The sample holds over 1,500,000 distinct CDR3 sequences; 35% to 50% are singletons and the top ten take under 25%. The V and J ends lost 3 bases and 1 base respectively, with 10 bases between them. The CDR3 extends over 14 amino acids. The clonotype originates from a human donor in good health. The sequenced sample was blood. The chain is built from TRBV12-3 or TRBV12-4 and TRBJ2-7; D might be TRBD1 (5 bases). In DNA form, the CDR3 reads TGTGCCAGCAGTTTCTCGGACAAATCCTACGAGCAGTACTTC. Protein sequence: CASSFSDKSYEQYF.